This T cell receptor (beta chain) was recovered during a study of blood T cell repertoires in COVID-19. Method: immunoSEQ multiplex PCR; TCRdb's copy keeps in-frame clones and lacks some. The sample lists 20,000 to 30,000 clones, 85% to 90% occurring once. Germline CDR1 and CDR2: KGHSH and LQKENI. This CDR3 is 16 amino acids long. V was cut by 2 bases and J by 0 bases, with 12 bases left in between. This sequence was found in a human donor with active COVID-19. The donor label of this sample is uncertain. The chain joins TRBV18 to TRBJ2-3; the D is unclear. Sequenced input: peripheral blood. This chain's CDR3 is CASSPALLTSTDTQYF. The DNA for the CDR3 is TGTGCCAGCTCACCAGCGCTTCTTACTAGCACAGATACGCAGTATTTT.